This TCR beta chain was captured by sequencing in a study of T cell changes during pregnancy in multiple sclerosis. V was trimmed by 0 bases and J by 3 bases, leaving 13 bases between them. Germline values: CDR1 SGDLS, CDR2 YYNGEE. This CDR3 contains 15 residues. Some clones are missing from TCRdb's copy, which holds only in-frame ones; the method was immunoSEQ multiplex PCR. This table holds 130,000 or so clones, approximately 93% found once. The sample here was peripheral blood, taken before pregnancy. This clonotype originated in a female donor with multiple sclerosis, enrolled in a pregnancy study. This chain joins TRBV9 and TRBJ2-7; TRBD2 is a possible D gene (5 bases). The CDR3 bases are TGTGCCAGCAGCGTAGATGAGGGCGTACTCTACGAGCAGTACTTC. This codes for CASSVDEGVLYEQYF.